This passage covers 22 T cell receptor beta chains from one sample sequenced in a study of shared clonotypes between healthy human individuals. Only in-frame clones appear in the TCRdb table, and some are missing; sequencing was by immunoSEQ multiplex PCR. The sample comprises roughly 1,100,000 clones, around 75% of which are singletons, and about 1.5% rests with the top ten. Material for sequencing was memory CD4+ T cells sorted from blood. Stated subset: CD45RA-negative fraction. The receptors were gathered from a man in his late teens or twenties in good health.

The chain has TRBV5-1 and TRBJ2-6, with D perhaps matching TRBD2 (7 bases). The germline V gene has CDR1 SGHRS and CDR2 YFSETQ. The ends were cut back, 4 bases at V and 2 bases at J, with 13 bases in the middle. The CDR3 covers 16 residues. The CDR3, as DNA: TGCGCCAGCAGCCCGTGGGGGGGCCCTGGGGCCAACGTCCTGACTTTC. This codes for CASSPWGGPGANVLTF.

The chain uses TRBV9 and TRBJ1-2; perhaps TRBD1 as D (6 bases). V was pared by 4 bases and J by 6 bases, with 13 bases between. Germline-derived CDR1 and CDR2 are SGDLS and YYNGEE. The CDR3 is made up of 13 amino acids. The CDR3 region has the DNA TGTGCCAGCAGCCTCACAGGGAATAATGGCTACACCTTC. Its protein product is CASSLTGNNGYTF.

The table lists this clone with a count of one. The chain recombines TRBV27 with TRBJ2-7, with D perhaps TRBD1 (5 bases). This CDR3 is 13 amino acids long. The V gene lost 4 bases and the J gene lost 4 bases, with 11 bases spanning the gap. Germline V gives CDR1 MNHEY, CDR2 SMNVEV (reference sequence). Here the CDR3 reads CASSWGLGYEQYF. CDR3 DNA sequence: TGTGCCAGCAGTTGGGGCCTCGGGTACGAGCAGTACTTC.

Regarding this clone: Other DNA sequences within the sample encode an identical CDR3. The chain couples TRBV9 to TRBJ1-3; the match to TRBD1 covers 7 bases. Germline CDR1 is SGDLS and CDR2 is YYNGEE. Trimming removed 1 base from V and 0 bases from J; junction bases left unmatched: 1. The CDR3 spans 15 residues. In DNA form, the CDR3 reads TGTGCCAGCAGCGTACGGGACAGCTCTGGAAACACCATATATTTT. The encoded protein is CASSVRDSSGNTIYF.

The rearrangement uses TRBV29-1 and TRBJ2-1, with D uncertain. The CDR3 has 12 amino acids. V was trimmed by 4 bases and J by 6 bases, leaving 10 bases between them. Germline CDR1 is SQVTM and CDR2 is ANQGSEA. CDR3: CSVVTQSNEQFF. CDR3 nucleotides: TGCAGCGTTGTGACCCAGAGCAATGAGCAGTTCTTC.

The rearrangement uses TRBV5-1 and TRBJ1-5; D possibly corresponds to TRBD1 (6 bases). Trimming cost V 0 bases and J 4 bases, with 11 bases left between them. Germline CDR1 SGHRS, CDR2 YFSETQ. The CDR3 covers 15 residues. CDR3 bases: TGCGCCAGCAGCTTGGTGCCAGGGGCTAATCAGCCCCAGCATTTT. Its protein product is CASSLVPGANQPQHF.

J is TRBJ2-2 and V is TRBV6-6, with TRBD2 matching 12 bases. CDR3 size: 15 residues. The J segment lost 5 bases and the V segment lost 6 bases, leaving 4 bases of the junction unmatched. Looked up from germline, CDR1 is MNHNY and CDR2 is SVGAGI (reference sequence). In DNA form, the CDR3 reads TGTGCCAGCAGCCCAGGACTAGCGGGAACCGGGGAGCTGTTTTTT. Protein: CASSPGLAGTGELFF.

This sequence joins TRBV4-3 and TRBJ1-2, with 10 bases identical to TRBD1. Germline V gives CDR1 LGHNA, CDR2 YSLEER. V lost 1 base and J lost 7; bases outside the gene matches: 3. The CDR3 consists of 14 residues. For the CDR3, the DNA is TGCGCCAGCAGCCAAGGACAGGGGGCGCTTGGCTACACCTTC. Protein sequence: CASSQGQGALGYTF.

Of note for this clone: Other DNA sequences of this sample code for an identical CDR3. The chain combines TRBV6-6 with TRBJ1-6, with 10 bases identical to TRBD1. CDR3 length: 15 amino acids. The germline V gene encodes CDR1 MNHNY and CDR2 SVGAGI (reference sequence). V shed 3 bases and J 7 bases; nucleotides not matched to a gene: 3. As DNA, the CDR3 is TGTGCCAGCAGTTATCCGGGACAGGGGAATTCACCCCTCCACTTT. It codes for CASSYPGQGNSPLHF.

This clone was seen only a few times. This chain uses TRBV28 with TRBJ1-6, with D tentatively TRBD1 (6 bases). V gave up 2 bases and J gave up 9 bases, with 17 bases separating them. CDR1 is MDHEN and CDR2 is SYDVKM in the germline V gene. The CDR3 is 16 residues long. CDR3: CASSLTGKKVGSPLHF. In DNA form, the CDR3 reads TGTGCCAGCAGTTTAACAGGGAAGAAGGTTGGTTCACCCCTCCACTTT.

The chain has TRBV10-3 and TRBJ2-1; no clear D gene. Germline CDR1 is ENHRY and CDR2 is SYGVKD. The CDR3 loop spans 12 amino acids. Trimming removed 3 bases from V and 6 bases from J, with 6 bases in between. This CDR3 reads CAISDRSNEQFF. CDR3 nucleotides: TGTGCCATCAGTGACAGGTCCAATGAGCAGTTCTTC.

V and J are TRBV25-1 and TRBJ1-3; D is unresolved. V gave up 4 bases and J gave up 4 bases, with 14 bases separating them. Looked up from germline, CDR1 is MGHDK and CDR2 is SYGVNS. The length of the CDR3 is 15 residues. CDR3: CASSALTARGNTIYF. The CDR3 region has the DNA TGTGCCAGCAGTGCCCTAACAGCTCGCGGAAACACCATATATTTT.

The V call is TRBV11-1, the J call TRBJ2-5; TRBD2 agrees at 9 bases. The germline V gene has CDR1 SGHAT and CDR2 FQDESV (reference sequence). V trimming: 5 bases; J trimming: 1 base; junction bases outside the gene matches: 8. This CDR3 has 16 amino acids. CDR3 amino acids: CASSLGLAGRQETQYF. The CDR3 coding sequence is TGTGCCAGCAGCCTAGGGCTAGCGGGGCGCCAAGAGACCCAGTACTTC.

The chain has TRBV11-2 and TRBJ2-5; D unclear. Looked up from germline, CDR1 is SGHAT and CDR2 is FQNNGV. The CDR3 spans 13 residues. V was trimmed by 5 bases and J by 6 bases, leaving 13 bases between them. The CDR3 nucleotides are TGTGCCAGCAGCCCCGCCGGAGCGCAGACCCAGTACTTC. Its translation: CASSPAGAQTQYF.

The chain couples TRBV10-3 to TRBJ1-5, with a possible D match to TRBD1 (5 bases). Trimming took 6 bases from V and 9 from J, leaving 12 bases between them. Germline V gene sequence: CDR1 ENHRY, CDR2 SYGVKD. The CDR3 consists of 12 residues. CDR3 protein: CAISDGAAPQHF. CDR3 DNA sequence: TGTGCCATCAGCGACGGGGCTGCGCCCCAGCATTTT.

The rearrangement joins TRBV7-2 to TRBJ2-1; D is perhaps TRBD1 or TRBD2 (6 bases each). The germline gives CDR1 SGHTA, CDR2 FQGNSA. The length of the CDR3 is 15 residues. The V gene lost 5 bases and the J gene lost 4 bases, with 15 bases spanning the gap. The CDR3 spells CASSPEGGQYNEQFF. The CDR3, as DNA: TGTGCCAGCAGCCCAGAAGGGGGGCAATACAATGAGCAGTTCTTC.

The CDR3 protein is CASSGGRGRGTDTQYF. The CDR3 bases are TGTGCCAGCAGTGGGGGTAGGGGGCGTGGCACAGATACGCAGTATTTT. This chain connects TRBV6-1 to TRBJ2-3, with 7 bases that match TRBD1. Germline values: CDR1 MNHNS, CDR2 SASEGT. Trimming cost V 4 bases and J 1 base; bases outside gene matches: 8. The CDR3 spans 16 residues.

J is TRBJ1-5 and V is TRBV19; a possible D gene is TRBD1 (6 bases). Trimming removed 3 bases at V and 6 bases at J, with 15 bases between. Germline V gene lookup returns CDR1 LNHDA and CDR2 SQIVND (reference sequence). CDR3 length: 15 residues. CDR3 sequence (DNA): TGTGCCAGTAGTATCCAGGGAGGAGGGGGTCAGCCCCAGCATTTT. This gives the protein CASSIQGGGGQPQHF. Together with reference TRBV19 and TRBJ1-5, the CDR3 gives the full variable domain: DGGITQSPKYLFRKEGQNVTLSCEQNLNHDAMYWYRQDPGQGLRLIYYSQIVNDFQKGDIAEGYSVSREKKESFPLTVTSAQKNPTAFYLCASSIQGGGGQPQHFGDGTRLSIL.

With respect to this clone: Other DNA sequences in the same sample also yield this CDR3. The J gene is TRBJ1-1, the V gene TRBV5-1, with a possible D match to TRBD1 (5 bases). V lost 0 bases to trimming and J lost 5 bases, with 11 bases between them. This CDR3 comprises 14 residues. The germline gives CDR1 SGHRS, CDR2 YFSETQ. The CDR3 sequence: CASSLEGRGTEAFF. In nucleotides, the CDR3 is TGCGCCAGCAGCTTGGAGGGGCGAGGGACTGAAGCTTTCTTT.

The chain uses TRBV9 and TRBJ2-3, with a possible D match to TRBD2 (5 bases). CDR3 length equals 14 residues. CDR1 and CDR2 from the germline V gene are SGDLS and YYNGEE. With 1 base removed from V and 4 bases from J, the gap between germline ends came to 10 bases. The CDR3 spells CASSVFAGSDTQYF. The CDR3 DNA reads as TGTGCCAGCAGCGTATTTGCGGGCTCAGATACGCAGTATTTT.

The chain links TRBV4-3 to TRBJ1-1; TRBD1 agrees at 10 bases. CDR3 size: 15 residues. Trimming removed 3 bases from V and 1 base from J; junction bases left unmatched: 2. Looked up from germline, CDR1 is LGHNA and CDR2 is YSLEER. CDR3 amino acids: CASSQGDRGNTEAFF. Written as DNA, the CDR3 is TGCGCCAGCAGCCAGGGGGACAGGGGGAACACTGAAGCTTTCTTT.

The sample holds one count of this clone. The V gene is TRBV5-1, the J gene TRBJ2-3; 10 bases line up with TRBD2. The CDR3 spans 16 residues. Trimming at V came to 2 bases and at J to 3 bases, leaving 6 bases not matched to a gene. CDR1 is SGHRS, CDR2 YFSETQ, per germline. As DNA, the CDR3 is TGCGCCAGCAGCTTCGTAGCGGGGGGAGCGACAGATACGCAGTATTTT. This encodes CASSFVAGGATDTQYF. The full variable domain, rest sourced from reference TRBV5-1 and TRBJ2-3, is KAGVTQTPRYLIKTRGQQVTLSCSPISGHRSVSWYQQTPGQGLQFLFEYFSETQRNKGNFPGRFSGRQFSNSRSEMNVSTLELGDSALYLCASSFVAGGATDTQYFGPGTRLTVL.